The rows below give T cell receptor beta chains drawn from one sample of a study of T cell repertoires in cytomegalovirus infection. TCRdb used MiXCR to reprocess the reads, holding one entry per CDR3 protein. Of 100,000 or so distinct CDR3 sequences in the sample, 15% to 20% were seen once. Sequenced: PBMCs. These receptors all stem from a human donor in good health (CMV status not recorded). Some clones in this sample may be carry-over from other donors' samples. Each CDR3 is given with its conserved first and last residue. A D gene is named only where the DNA matches it firmly. Clone size, where shown, is once, few, many, or a class for clones that have expanded.

>many|TRBJ1-1|13|TRBV7-2|TRBD1
TGTGCCAGCATTATAACAGGGGGCACTGAAGCTTTCTTT
CASIITGGTEAFF
>many|TRBJ2-3|14|TRBV7-3|-
TGTGCCAGCAGCGATCAGGAGAGCACAGATACGCAGTATTTT
CASSDQESTDTQYF
>many|TRBJ2-5|14|TRBV7-2|-
TGTGCCAGCAGCTTAGGGGGGGGCGGGGAGACCCAGTACTTC
CASSLGGGGETQYF
>-|TRBJ2-7|15|TRBV28|TRBD2
TGTGCCAGCACCCAGCGGGACGGCGACCTCTACGAGCAGTACTTC
CASTQRDGDLYEQYF
>many|TRBJ2-3|17|TRBV7-6|TRBD2
TGTGCCAGCAGCTTATTGCCCCCCGGACTAGAGACAGATACGCAGTATTTT
CASSLLPPGLETDTQYF
>many|TRBJ2-7|11|TRBV7-2|-
TGTGCCAGCAGCCTTAACTACGAGCAGTACTTC
CASSLNYEQYF
>many|TRBJ2-1|14|TRBV7-3|TRBD2
TGTGCCAGCAGCTTAGGGGGGGATCTCAATGAGCAGTTCTTC
CASSLGGDLNEQFF
>many|TRBJ1-2|15|TRBV20-1|-
TGCAGTGCTAGTCTCCCGGGACTGACGAACTATGGCTACACCTTC
CSASLPGLTNYGYTF
>many|TRBJ2-3|14|TRBV9|TRBD2
TGTGCCAGCAGCTTGGGACTAGAAGCAGATACGCAGTATTTT
CASSLGLEADTQYF
>many|TRBJ1-1|16|TRBV7-8|TRBD1
TGTGCCAGCAGCTTAGGGGACAGTCGTCCCGCGTCTGAAGCTTTCTTT
CASSLGDSRPASEAFF
>many|TRBJ2-1|15|TRBV7-2|-
TGTGCCAGCAGCTTAGCGCATACCTCCTACAATGAGCAGTTCTTC
CASSLAHTSYNEQFF
>-|TRBJ2-2|14|TRBV18|TRBD1
TGTGCCAGCTCTCCAGGGGGCGCCGGCCGGGAGCTGTTTTTT
CASSPGGAGRELFF
>many|TRBJ1-5|14|TRBV7-2|-
TGTGCCAGCAGCTTAGTTCGCAGGGATCAGCCCCAGCATTTT
CASSLVRRDQPQHF
>many|TRBJ2-3|15|TRBV7-2|TRBD2
TGTGCCAGCAGCTTAGGGGGCGGGGGAGGAGATACGCAGTATTTT
CASSLGGGGGDTQYF
>many|TRBJ2-1|15|TRBV2|TRBD2
TGTGCCAGCAGTGAAAAGCGGGGGCCCCCCGATGAGCAGTTCTTC
CASSEKRGPPDEQFF
>-|TRBJ2-7|13|TRBV28|-
TGTGCCAGCAGAATGGGGACAATCTACGAGCAGTACTTC
CASRMGTIYEQYF
>-|TRBJ2-3|13|TRBV28|-
TGTGCCAGCGGAGAAGCGGGCACAGATACGCAGTATTTT
CASGEAGTDTQYF
>many|TRBJ2-7|14|TRBV7-2|TRBD2
TGTGCCAGCAGCCCCTCAGCGGGGGGGCGCGAGCAGTACTTC
CASSPSAGGREQYF
>-|TRBJ1-5|15|TRBV28|-
TGTGCCAGCAGCCAAAGGCACGGGGGACGGGAGCCCCAGCATTTT
CASSQRHGGREPQHF
>-|TRBJ1-4|12|TRBV6-2/TRBV6-3|-
TGTGCCAGCAGTCGCTATAATGAAAAACTGTTTTTT
CASSRYNEKLFF
>-|TRBJ2-7|14|TRBV5-1|-
TGCGCCAGCAGCTCCTCTGCAGGAAACTACGAGCAGTACTTC
CASSSSAGNYEQYF
>-|TRBJ1-1|15|TRBV20-1|-
TGCAGTGCTAGGCCGGGGGACGGGAAGCACACTGAAGCTTTCTTT
CSARPGDGKHTEAFF
>many|TRBJ2-1|12|TRBV11-2|-
TGTGCCAGCAGCTTAATATACAATGAGCAGTTCTTC
CASSLIYNEQFF
>-|TRBJ2-3|17|TRBV10-3|TRBD2
TGTGCCATCAGTACACTCATAGCGGGGGGGCCGGCAGATACGCAGTATTTT
CAISTLIAGGPADTQYF
>many|TRBJ1-4|14|TRBV7-2|TRBD1
TGTGCCAGCAGCAAACAGGGGTGGAGTGAAAAACTGTTTTTT
CASSKQGWSEKLFF
>many|TRBJ1-2|13|TRBV7-8|-
TGTGCCAGCAGCCCCGAGAGGACAAGAGGCTACACCTTC
CASSPERTRGYTF
>few|TRBJ1-1|14|TRBV7-9|-
TGTGCCAGCAGCTGGTTGGACGGGAACACTGAAGCTTTCTTT
CASSWLDGNTEAFF
>many|TRBJ2-1|16|TRBV7-6|-
TGTGCCAGCAGTCAGACACCTGGATGGGCCAACAATGAGCAGTTCTTC
CASSQTPGWANNEQFF
>many|TRBJ2-4|13|TRBV7-2|-
TGTGCCAGCAGTGAGAGTACCAAAAACATTCAGTACTTC
CASSESTKNIQYF
>medium-sized|TRBJ1-5|13|TRBV7-6|-
TGTGCCAGCAGCTTAGAAGTGGGGCAGCCCCAGCATTTT
CASSLEVGQPQHF
>few|TRBJ2-3|14|TRBV10-3|TRBD1
TGTGCCTCTAGAGGGGGCGGGAGCACAGATACGCAGTATTTT
CASRGGGSTDTQYF
>-|TRBJ2-7|14|TRBV28|-
TGTGCCAGCAGTAGGAGGGGCACGGACTACGAGCAGTACTTC
CASSRRGTDYEQYF
>many|TRBJ1-1|14|TRBV7-2|-
TGTGCCAGCAGCTTAGAGAGGGCAGTAACTGAAGCTTTCTTT
CASSLERAVTEAFF
>once|TRBJ1-2|16|TRBV4-2|TRBD1
TGTGCCAGCAGCCAAGATATAACGGGACAGGGCTATGGCTACACCTTC
CASSQDITGQGYGYTF
>-|TRBJ2-7|11|TRBV30|-
TGTGCCTGGAAGAGCTCCTACGAGCAGTACTTC
CAWKSSYEQYF
>-|TRBJ2-7|18|TRBV24-1|TRBD1
TGTGCCACCAGTGATACCCGGGGACAGGGAGGAACGTCGCCCGAGCAGTACTTC
CATSDTRGQGGTSPEQYF
>-|TRBJ1-2|14|TRBV11-3|-
TGTGCCAGCAGCTGGACAGAAAACCACTATGGCTACACCTTC
CASSWTENHYGYTF
>-|TRBJ1-2|15|TRBV12-3/TRBV12-4|-
TGTGCCAGCAGTCTACAGGGCCCCGTGGAGGATGGCTACACCTTC
CASSLQGPVEDGYTF
>few|TRBJ1-1|15|TRBV5-1|TRBD1
TGCGCCAGCAGCTTGGGGGGACAGATGAACACTGAAGCTTTCTTT
CASSLGGQMNTEAFF
>-|TRBJ1-4|15|TRBV7-2|-
TGTACCAGCAGCTTAACAGGGAGGATGGGGGAAATACTGTTTTTT
CTSSLTGRMGEILFF
>many|TRBJ1-1|15|TRBV7-3|-
TGTGCCAGCAGCTTATCCCCGGGACGGCACACTGAAGCTTTCTTT
CASSLSPGRHTEAFF
>-|TRBJ2-1|13|TRBV6-6|-
TGTGCCAGCAGTTATGCGGGGTTGAATGAGCAGTTCTTC
CASSYAGLNEQFF